The clone carrying this T cell receptor (beta chain) appeared a few times. Its antigen is unknown. 2 million PBMCs stored at -80 C were the source of the unsorted libraries. The data originate from a study of neurological immune-mediated disorders. Findings and limits, study-wide: When grouped phylogenetically, the repertoires of 18 of the 34 multiple sclerosis patients fell together in one related-CDR3 cluster, which is a possible signature.

The authors made cDNA by 5'RACE with 10-nucleotide random UMIs. The output of every sequencing run exceeded 190 million TCR-beta sequences, derived from 15-18 subjects. Via MiXCR, TCRdb re-called the 5' RACE reads, giving one row per CDR3 protein. The data contain about 58,000 distinct CDR3 sequences, less than 4.5% of them seen just once; the ten biggest clones take up roughly 1.7%. This TCR was sampled from a man younger than 45 with multiple sclerosis. Sequenced input: PBMCs.

The CDR3 loop is CASSQDMAGGPLVAQYF. CDR3 coding DNA: TGTGCCAGCAGCCAAGATATGGCGGGGGGACCCCTGGTCGCGCAGTACTTC. This rearrangement joins TRBV3-1 to TRBJ2-7, with TRBD2 identical over 8 bases. There are 17 residues in the CDR3. Germline V gives CDR1 LGHDT, CDR2 YNNKEL (reference sequence). Losses at the gene ends were 0 bases for V and 9 bases for J; bases not matched to a gene: 16.